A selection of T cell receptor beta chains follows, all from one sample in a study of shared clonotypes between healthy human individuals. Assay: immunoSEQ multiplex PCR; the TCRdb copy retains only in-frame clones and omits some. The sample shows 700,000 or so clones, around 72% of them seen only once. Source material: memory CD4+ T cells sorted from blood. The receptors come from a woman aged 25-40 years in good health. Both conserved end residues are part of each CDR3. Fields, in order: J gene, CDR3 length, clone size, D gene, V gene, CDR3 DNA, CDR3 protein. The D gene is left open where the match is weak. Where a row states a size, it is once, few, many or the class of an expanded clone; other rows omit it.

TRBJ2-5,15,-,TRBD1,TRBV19,TGTGCCAGTAGTAAATACCAGGGACAGGGGTCGACCCAGTACTTC,CASSKYQGQGSTQYF
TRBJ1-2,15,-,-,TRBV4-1,TGTGCCAGCAGCTTAATGCAGGGAGCTAACTATGGCTACACCTTC,CASSLMQGANYGYTF
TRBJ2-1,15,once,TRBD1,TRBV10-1,TGCGCCAGCAGTCGTCCCGGGACAGGGTACAATGAGCAGTTCTTC,CASSRPGTGYNEQFF
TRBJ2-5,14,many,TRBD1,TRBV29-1,TGCAGCGTTGATGACAGGGGGTTCGACGAGACCCAGTACTTC,CSVDDRGFDETQYF
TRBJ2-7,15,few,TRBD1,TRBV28,TGTGCCAGCAGTTCCATCGGGACAGGACCCTACGAGCAGTACTTC,CASSSIGTGPYEQYF
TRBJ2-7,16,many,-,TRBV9,TGTGCCAGCAGCGAGGGGTTTGGCGGCCGCTCCTACGAGCAGTACTTC,CASSEGFGGRSYEQYF
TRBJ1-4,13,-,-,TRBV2,TGTGCCAGCATTAGGGGCTCACATGAAAAACTGTTTTTT,CASIRGSHEKLFF
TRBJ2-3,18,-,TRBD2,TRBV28,TGTGCCAGCAGTTTCCCCGGACTAGCGGGAGGGGGCGAGGATACGCAGTATTTT,CASSFPGLAGGGEDTQYF
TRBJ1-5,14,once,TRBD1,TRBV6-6,TGTGCCAGCAGTTACTCAGGGGGCGGTCAGCCCCAGCATTTT,CASSYSGGGQPQHF
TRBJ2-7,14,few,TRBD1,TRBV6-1,TGTGCCAGCAGTGAAAGGGGGCCGGTGGAAAAGCAGTACTTC,CASSERGPVEKQYF
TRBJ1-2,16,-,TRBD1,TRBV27,TGTGCCAGCAGTTTAGGACAGGGGATTTGGGGCTATGGCTACACCTTC,CASSLGQGIWGYGYTF
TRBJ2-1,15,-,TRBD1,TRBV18,TGTGCCAGCTCACCACAAGACAGGGAGTACAATGAGCAGTTCTTC,CASSPQDREYNEQFF
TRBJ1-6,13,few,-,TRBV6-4,TGTGCCAGCAGTGACTCCATGGGGGCACCCCTCCACTTT,CASSDSMGAPLHF
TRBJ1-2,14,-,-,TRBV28,TGTGCCAGCAGTTTATGGGCCAGGGGATTGAGCTACACCTTC,CASSLWARGLSYTF
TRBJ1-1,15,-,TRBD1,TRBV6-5,TGTGCCAGCAGCGGCTCTTCCGGGACAGGGACTGAAGCTTTCTTT,CASSGSSGTGTEAFF
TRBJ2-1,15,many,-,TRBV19,TGTGCCAGTAGTCCCCGGCTAGCGCGCTACAATGAGCAGTTCTTC,CASSPRLARYNEQFF
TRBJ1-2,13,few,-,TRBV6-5,TGTGCCAGCAAAGCAAACAGGGCCTATGGCTACACCTTC,CASKANRAYGYTF
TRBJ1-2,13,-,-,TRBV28,TGTGCCAGCAGTTTCGGCAGATACTATGGCTACACCTTC,CASSFGRYYGYTF
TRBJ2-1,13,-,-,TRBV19,TGTGCCAGTAGTATAGGAGCCCTCAGGGAGCAGTTCTTC,CASSIGALREQFF
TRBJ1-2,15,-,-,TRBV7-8,TGTGCCAGCAGCTCCAAATCACAGACTAACTATGGCTACACCTTC,CASSSKSQTNYGYTF
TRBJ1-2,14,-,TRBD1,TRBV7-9,TGTGCCAGCAGCCACATACAGGGGATTGATGGCTACACCTTC,CASSHIQGIDGYTF
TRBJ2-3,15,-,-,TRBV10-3,TGTGCCACCTCCCCCGTCGCGACTAGCACAGATACGCAGTATTTT,CATSPVATSTDTQYF
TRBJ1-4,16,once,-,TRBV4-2,TGTGCCAGCAGCCAAGAACTCTACGTGGAATATGAAAAACTGTTTTTT,CASSQELYVEYEKLFF